One T cell receptor (beta chain) is described in this entry. Its antigen is not identified. In germline, CDR1 is MGHDK, CDR2 SYGVNS. CDR3 size: 14 residues. The ends were cut back, 5 bases at V and 9 bases at J, with 18 bases in the middle. This record comes from a study of cytomegalovirus exposure and HLA in healthy donors. Study findings and constraints: An analysis done earlier found most TCR beta V segments productive about 90% or about 30% of the time. Association of a missense DCLRE1C variant with TCR beta V- and J-gene trimming was reported in a later analysis.

In the PCR, 60 Vbeta and 13 Jbeta primers were used. Libraries were prepared by immunoSEQ multiplex PCR; TCRdb keeps only in-frame clonotypes and omits some of them. The sample features under 200,000 clones, with about 0.81% in its top ten. These donors, healthy bone marrow donors, were studied. The sample was PBMCs. The receptor was derived from a woman aged 18-30 years in good health and CMV-seropositive. The gene calls are TRBV25-1 and TRBJ2-3, with a possible D match to TRBD2 (5 bases). This CDR3 is CASSSSGSSNTQYF. The DNA for the CDR3 is TGTGCCAGCAGTTCTAGTGGGTCTAGCAACACGCAGTATTTT. Combining the CDR3 with reference TRBV25-1 and TRBJ2-3 gives the whole variable domain EADIYQTPRYLVIGTGKKITLECSQTMGHDKMYWYQQDPGMELHLIHYSYGVNSTEKGDLSSESTVSRIRTEHFPLTLESARPSHTSQYLCASSSSGSSNTQYFGPGTRLTVL.